This T cell receptor (beta chain) was sequenced for a study of blood T cells in healthy people across ages (dated by TCRdb to the mid-2010s). At the level of the whole study: In model experiments, roughly one uniquely barcoded TCR beta cDNA molecule per two T cells was captured by template switching. To track age-related changes in TCR beta repertoire diversity, the study relied on deep sequencing normalized with unique cDNA molecular identifiers. To avoid experimental bias, donors of different ages were spread randomly across the sequencing lanes. Using the same blood draw, the study looked at two additional independent replicas of 1 million unique cDNA reads for two donors, one aged 18 to 30 and the other aged 80 or older. The donors were split into four age groups: young (average 16 years), middle-aged (39), aged (more than 55) and long-lived (roughly 88). Overall results and qualifications from the work: Because profiling used bulk unsorted PBMCs, naive and antigen-experienced compartments could not be compared conclusively. The CMV infection status of donors was not known, potentially confounding age-related changes in expanded clonotypes. Observed TCR beta diversity per million T cells fell roughly linearly with age, and a significant reduction was already apparent by age roughly 40. There was a strong correlation between observed TCR beta diversity and the percentage of naive T cells measured by flow cytometry. Compared with the aged group, more naive CD4+ T cells, fewer expanded clones and increased TCR diversity were shown by the long-lived group, suggesting age selection. Estimates of total diversity based on one million sequenced T cells were considered lower bounds and underestimates.

Systemically healthy Caucasian individuals from Russia, approximately 39 in total and aged roughly 6 to 95 years, were included as donors. Each donor gave 8 to 10 milliliters of peripheral blood, drawn into EDTA-treated Vacutainer tubes. Ficoll-Paque density-gradient centrifugation was used to isolate PBMCs, with at least 6.5 million obtained per sample. Total RNA was extracted from PBMCs with Trizol reagent, with at least 5.5 micrograms obtained per sample. For every donor, flow cytometry on a PBMC aliquot measured the percentage of naive CD45RAhigh/CD27high T cells. This clonotype was observed a few times. Its antigen is not yet known. No quality values exist for individual bases; no much larger clone is one base distant. The V end loses 0 bases and the J end loses 4 bases, and a stretch of 11 bases separates them. Taken from cysteine to phenylalanine, the CDR3 has 15 residues. The read is trimmed to its CDR3 DNA, 45 bases read in frame from base 1. Looking up the germline V gene yields CDR1 SGHAT and CDR2 FQNNGV.

The protocol used for the library was 5' RACE. This sample was sequenced with an Illumina HiSeq 2500. A second PCR of roughly 6 to 11 cycles was run with a J-beta primer mix and a sample-barcoded 5' primer. Each TCR beta cDNA molecule received a unique molecular identifier from a template-switch 5' adaptor carrying 12 random nucleotides. Each sample yielded at least 2.5 million CDR3-containing paired-end reads. All of the RNA was converted into first-strand cDNA using the Mint cDNA synthesis kit, with a TRBC-specific oligonucleotide serving as the primer. After uracil-DNA glycosylase treatment, a first 18-cycle PCR used universal primers M1SS and BC2_uni_R on all cDNA. Under the source paper's analysis protocol: Normalization of each sample was performed by random selection of 1 million high-quality reads, each carrying a distinct molecular identifier. Reads with shared molecular identifiers were discarded instead of being binned into consensus sequences. MiTCR, set to a Q25 quality threshold and the strictest error-elimination algorithm, was used for CDR3 identification, clonotype clustering and error correction. A nonparametric unseen species model using Euler transformation provided a lower-bound estimate of total TCR beta diversity. TCRdb trimmed the raw reads at Q25, called clones with MiXCR and kept productive beta chains. Here each entry gathers all rows of one CDR3 protein and keeps the most common genes and DNA. TCRdb assigned the V and J calls; the authors' analysis was not used. The sample table shows about 1.7 million distinct CDR3 sequences, and approximately 28% are seen once. More than 6% of the sample comes from the top ten.

The TCR was taken from a woman aged 25 to 39 in good health. The sample taken for sequencing was blood. The sequence links TRBV11-2 to TRBJ2-3; no D gene is confidently identified. This receptor carries the CDR3 CASSLDPSYADTQYF. At the DNA level, the sequence is TGTGCCAGCAGCTTAGACCCCTCGTATGCAGATACGCAGTATTTT.